A selection of T cell receptor beta chains follows, all from one sample in a study of cytomegalovirus exposure and HLA in healthy donors. Data came from immunoSEQ multiplex PCR; TCRdb stores just in-frame clones and leaves some out. The sample comprises tens of thousands of clones, roughly nine tenths of which are singletons, and about 3% rests with the top ten. The sequencing input was PBMCs. Receptor source: a man between 18 and 35 years old in good health and CMV-seronegative. Each CDR3 is given with its conserved first and last residue. The D gene is left open where the match is weak. A clone size is listed for some rows: how often the clone was seen (once, few, many), or a class if it is expanded.

TRBJ2-7	NA	TRBV11-2	NA	CASSLQGGSYEQYF	TGTGCCAGCAGCTTACAAGGGGGCTCCTACGAGCAGTACTTC
TRBJ2-5	once	TRBV7-7	TRBD2	CASSDTLAGGLQTQYF	TGTGCTAGCAGCGATACCTTAGCGGGAGGGTTACAGACCCAGTACTTC
TRBJ2-6	once	TRBV2	TRBD1	CASGGTGGFPRGANVLTF	TGTGCCAGCGGCGGGACAGGGGGGTTCCCCAGAGGGGCCAACGTCCTGACTTTC
TRBJ2-5	NA	TRBV2	NA	CASSGSSGWKEETQYF	TGTGCCAGCAGCGGGTCTTCAGGGTGGAAGGAGGAGACCCAGTACTTC
TRBJ2-2	NA	TRBV29-1	TRBD2	CSVHAGGPYSGAGELFF	TGCAGCGTTCATGCGGGAGGGCCATACTCGGGCGCCGGGGAGCTGTTTTTT
TRBJ2-1	once	TRBV7-6	TRBD2	CASGMGGSSYNEQFF	TGTGCCAGCGGTATGGGCGGGAGCTCCTACAATGAGCAGTTCTTC
TRBJ2-3	NA	TRBV7-7	TRBD2	CASSLAGGPSDTQYF	TGTGCTAGCAGCCTAGCGGGAGGGCCCTCAGATACGCAGTATTTT
TRBJ2-6	NA	TRBV10-3	NA	CAISDALRRDVLTF	TGTGCCATCAGTGATGCACTGAGGCGTGACGTCCTGACTTTC
TRBJ1-1	NA	TRBV6-1	TRBD1	CASSEALGQGSEAFF	TGTGCCAGCAGTGAAGCGCTTGGACAGGGCTCTGAAGCTTTCTTT
TRBJ2-1	NA	TRBV18	NA	CASSPPGDEQFF	TGTGCCAGCTCACCACCAGGGGATGAGCAGTTCTTC
TRBJ1-5	NA	TRBV28	NA	CACEAYSNQPQHF	TGTGCGTGTGAGGCGTATAGCAATCAGCCCCAGCATTTT
TRBJ2-3	NA	TRBV7-2	TRBD2	CASSFPASGRRSDTQYF	TGTGCCAGCAGCTTCCCGGCTAGCGGGAGACGTTCGGATACGCAGTATTTT
TRBJ1-1	NA	TRBV30	NA	CACQGFNTEAFF	TGTGCCTGCCAGGGTTTCAACACTGAAGCTTTCTTT
TRBJ2-7	NA	TRBV9	TRBD1	CASSRMGTGEQYF	TGTGCCAGCAGCCGTATGGGGACAGGGGAGCAGTACTTC
TRBJ2-7	NA	TRBV7-2	TRBD2	CASSRGLAGSYEQYF	TGTGCCAGCAGCAGGGGACTAGCGGGTTCCTACGAGCAGTACTTC
TRBJ2-7	NA	TRBV7-9	TRBD1	CASTPKGQLPYEQYF	TGTGCCAGCACCCCTAAGGGACAGCTACCCTACGAGCAGTACTTC
TRBJ2-4	NA	TRBV18	NA	CASSPNIGVLAKNIQYF	TGTGCCAGCTCACCAAATATCGGAGTATTAGCCAAAAACATTCAGTACTTC
TRBJ2-3	NA	TRBV7-2	TRBD1	CASSIAGVVGGTASTDTQYF	TGTGCCAGCAGCATAGCCGGAGTAGTGGGTGGGACAGCTAGCACAGATACGCAGTATTTT
TRBJ2-5	NA	TRBV4-3	TRBD2	CASSHRRGEETQYF	TGCGCCAGCAGCCACAGGCGGGGGGAAGAGACCCAGTACTTC
TRBJ2-1	NA	TRBV4-3	NA	CASSQDPEEGPTNYNEQFF	TGCGCCAGCAGCCAAGATCCGGAGGAGGGACCTACAAACTACAATGAGCAGTTCTTC
TRBJ2-2	NA	TRBV18	NA	CASSPKAVARNTGELFF	TGTGCCAGCTCACCAAAGGCCGTAGCGAGGAACACCGGGGAGCTGTTTTTT
TRBJ2-3	NA	TRBV7-2	NA	CASSLGLKDPQYF	TGTGCCAGCAGCTTAGGTCTAAAAGATCCGCAGTATTTT
TRBJ2-3	once	TRBV27	NA	CASSLRLKLAQGNTQYF	TGTGCCAGCAGTTTAAGATTAAAGCTAGCTCAAGGGAATACGCAGTATTTT
TRBJ2-7	once	TRBV6-5	NA	CASSSPGVGEQYF	TGTGCCAGCAGTTCCCCCGGGGTGGGCGAGCAGTACTTC
TRBJ2-2	NA	TRBV29-1	TRBD1	CSVSDRANTGELFF	TGCAGCGTTTCCGACAGGGCGAACACCGGGGAGCTGTTTTTT
TRBJ2-7	once	TRBV28	TRBD1	CASSLTGTGYYEQYF	TGTGCCAGCAGTCTTACAGGGACAGGGTACTACGAGCAGTACTTC
TRBJ1-2	NA	TRBV5-1	TRBD1	CASSQGAGLGYTF	TGCGCCAGCAGCCAGGGGGCAGGATTAGGCTACACCTTC
TRBJ2-3	NA	TRBV4-2	TRBD2	CASSQGSGESTDTQYF	TGTGCCAGCAGCCAGGGTAGCGGGGAAAGCACAGATACGCAGTATTTT
TRBJ2-7	NA	TRBV13	TRBD1	CASSVPGQDYEQYF	TGTGCCAGCAGCGTCCCGGGACAGGACTACGAGCAGTACTTC
TRBJ2-1	once	TRBV4-1	NA	CASSQRPRRSYNEQFF	TGCGCCAGCAGCCAAAGGCCCCGGAGGTCCTACAATGAGCAGTTCTTC
TRBJ2-5	NA	TRBV6-5	TRBD1	CASSRDRLGTQYF	TGTGCCAGCAGTCGGGACAGGTTGGGGACCCAGTACTTC
TRBJ2-6	NA	TRBV12-5	NA	CASGDPRQFPSGANVLTF	TGTGCTAGTGGCGATCCTAGACAGTTCCCCTCTGGGGCCAACGTCCTGACTTTC
TRBJ1-5	NA	TRBV30	NA	CAWSVQGGAQPQHF	TGTGCCTGGAGTGTACAAGGGGGGGCGCAGCCCCAGCATTTT
TRBJ2-7	NA	TRBV7-2	NA	CASSLGPGVNEQYF	TGTGCCAGCAGCTTAGGTCCGGGAGTGAACGAGCAGTACTTC
TRBJ2-3	NA	TRBV6-6	NA	CASQDRPSDTQYF	TGTGCCAGTCAGGACAGACCATCAGATACGCAGTATTTT
TRBJ2-7	NA	TRBV6-6	NA	CASKSGITYEQYF	TGTGCCAGCAAGTCGGGGATCACCTACGAGCAGTACTTC
TRBJ2-5	NA	TRBV25-1	NA	CARASGGQETQYF	TGTGCCAGAGCGTCCGGGGGCCAAGAGACCCAGTACTTC
TRBJ2-7	NA	TRBV9	NA	CASSFKTGGGEQYF	TGTGCCAGCAGCTTTAAGACAGGCGGCGGAGAGCAGTACTTC
TRBJ2-1	NA	TRBV4-3	TRBD2	CASSHGLAGHNEQFF	TGCGCCAGCAGCCACGGACTAGCGGGACACAATGAGCAGTTCTTC
TRBJ2-1	NA	TRBV2	NA	CASTGQSSYNEQFF	TGTGCCAGCACTGGGCAGAGCTCCTACAATGAGCAGTTCTTC
TRBJ2-5	few	TRBV7-2	NA	CASSLDSFQETQYF	TGTGCCAGCAGCTTAGACAGTTTCCAAGAGACCCAGTACTTC
TRBJ1-5	NA	TRBV7-2	NA	CASSFGHYSNQPQHF	TGTGCCAGCAGCTTTGGACACTATAGCAATCAGCCCCAGCATTTT